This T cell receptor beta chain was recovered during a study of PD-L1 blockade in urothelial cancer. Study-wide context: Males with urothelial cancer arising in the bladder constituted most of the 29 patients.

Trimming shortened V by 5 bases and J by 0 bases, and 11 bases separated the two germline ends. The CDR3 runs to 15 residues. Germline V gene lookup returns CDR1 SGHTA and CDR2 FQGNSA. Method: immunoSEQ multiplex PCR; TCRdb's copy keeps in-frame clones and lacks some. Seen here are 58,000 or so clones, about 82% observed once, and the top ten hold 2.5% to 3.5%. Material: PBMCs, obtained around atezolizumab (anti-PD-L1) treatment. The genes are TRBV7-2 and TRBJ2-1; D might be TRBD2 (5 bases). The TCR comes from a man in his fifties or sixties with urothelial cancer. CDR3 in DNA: TGTGCCAGCAGCCGGCGTGGGAGCTCCTACAATGAGCAGTTCTTC. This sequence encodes CASSRRGSSYNEQFF.